This T cell receptor beta chain was retrieved from a study of blood T cells in healthy people across ages. General study results and limits: Age showed a roughly linear inverse relationship with TCR beta diversity per million T cells.

A remark on this clonotype: The antigen is not known.

Roughly 10 milliliters of peripheral blood were drawn from each donor into EDTA-treated tubes. The CDR3 covers 18 residues. A second roughly 6 to 11 cycle PCR used barcoded and J-beta primers. Carrying 12 random nucleotides, a template-switch adaptor labeled each individual cDNA molecule. Via MiXCR, TCRdb re-called the 5' RACE reads, giving one row per CDR3 protein. The table shows hundreds of thousands of distinct CDR3 sequences, with 30% to 45% occurring only once. The specimen sequenced was blood. The source is a man aged 18 to 30 in good health. The V and J genes are TRBV12-3 or TRBV12-4 and TRBJ2-1, with D tentatively TRBD2 (6 bases). The DNA matches TRBJ2-7 better at its end, which makes the J call doubtful. CDR3 nucleotide sequence: TGTGCCAGCAGTTTAGTAGGCGGGGCGAAGGGCTCCTACAATGAGCAGTACTTC. Its protein is CASSLVGGAKGSYNEQYF.